These T cell receptor beta chains were read from a single sample in a study of cytomegalovirus exposure and HLA in healthy donors. The protocol was immunoSEQ multiplex PCR, while the TCRdb copy is restricted to in-frame clones and leaves out a portion. Found here are approximately 73,000 clones, around 75% of them singletons; the top ten hold roughly 12%. Input material: PBMCs. These receptors were obtained from a man aged 70-80 years in good health and CMV-seronegative. Each CDR3 is given with its conserved first and last residue. The D gene is left open where the match is weak. Not every row has a clone size; where given, it reads once, few, many or a size class.

>TRBJ1-5|-|-|TRBV6-5
CASSYGDIEQPQHF
TGTGCCAGCAGTTACGGGGACATAGAACAGCCCCAGCATTTT
>TRBJ2-3|-|TRBD2|TRBV12-5
CASGPGGTDTQYF
TGTGCTAGTGGTCCCGGGGGGACAGATACGCAGTATTTT
>TRBJ2-7|-|-|TRBV7-8
CASSLEVLDYEQYF
TGTGCCAGCAGCTTAGAAGTACTCGACTACGAGCAGTACTTC
>TRBJ2-7|-|TRBD2|TRBV7-9
CSSSPGTSSYEQYF
TGTTCCAGCAGTCCCGGGACTAGCTCCTACGAGCAGTACTTC
>TRBJ2-7|few|-|TRBV10-1
CASSGASHEQYF
TGCGCCAGCAGTGGGGCCTCTCACGAGCAGTACTTC
>TRBJ2-1|-|TRBD2|TRBV30
CAWSTGLAGGLLEQFF
TGTGCCTGGAGTACGGGACTAGCGGGAGGGCTGCTTGAGCAGTTCTTC
>TRBJ1-4|-|-|TRBV7-2
CASSLKSGVELFF
TGTGCCAGCAGCTTAAAATCAGGGGTCGAACTGTTTTTT
>TRBJ1-4|-|TRBD1|TRBV6-1
CASSRTTGVNEKLFF
TGTGCCAGCAGTCGGACGACAGGGGTTAATGAAAAACTGTTTTTT
>TRBJ2-2|once|TRBD2|TRBV7-2
CASSQLTGGDTGELFF
TGTGCCAGCAGCCAACTGACGGGAGGGGACACCGGGGAGCTGTTTTTT
>TRBJ2-3|few|-|TRBV19
CASTGLGRTQYF
TGTGCCAGTACGGGACTCGGGAGAACGCAGTATTTT
>TRBJ1-1|-|TRBD1|TRBV4-2
CASSQGGGQGVELANLRANTEAFF
TGTGCCAGCAGCCAAGGAGGAGGACAGGGGGTTGAGTTGGCCAACTTAAGGGCTAACACTGAAGCTTTCTTT
>TRBJ2-7|-|-|TRBV6-6
CASSYSRTIGEQYF
TGTGCCAGCAGTTACTCAAGGACTATCGGCGAGCAGTACTTC
>TRBJ2-7|-|TRBD2|TRBV11-2
CASSLASGVSYEQYF
TGTGCCAGCAGCTTAGCCAGCGGGGTATCCTACGAGCAGTACTTC
>TRBJ1-2|-|TRBD1|TRBV7-9
CASSLETGGGYTF
TGTGCCAGCAGCTTAGAGACAGGGGGGGGCTACACCTTC
>TRBJ1-1|-|-|TRBV6-5
CASSPQGNTEAFF
TGTGCCAGCAGTCCGCAGGGGAACACTGAAGCTTTCTTT
>TRBJ2-5|once|TRBD2|TRBV30
CAWSDGRGSQTQYF
TGTGCCTGGAGTGACGGGCGGGGGAGCCAGACCCAGTACTTC
>TRBJ2-2|-|TRBD1|TRBV7-2
CASSLAGTGVEGELFF
TGTGCCAGCAGCTTAGCCGGGACAGGGGTGGAAGGGGAGCTGTTTTTT
>TRBJ1-1|few|-|TRBV6-6
CASSRYYTEAFF
TGTGCCAGCAGCCGCTATTACACTGAAGCTTTCTTT
>TRBJ1-1|few|TRBD1|TRBV5-6
CASSSGQLMNTEAFF
TGTGCCAGCAGCTCGGGACAGCTTATGAACACTGAAGCTTTCTTT
>TRBJ2-3|-|TRBD2|TRBV9
CASSPYGGSSTDTQYF
TGTGCCAGCAGCCCATACGGGGGGAGTAGCACAGATACGCAGTATTTT
>TRBJ2-5|few|-|TRBV11-2
CASSLVGRTALRETQYF
TGTGCCAGCAGCTTAGTCGGGCGGACAGCATTGAGGGAGACCCAGTACTTC
>TRBJ1-1|-|-|TRBV9
CASSPLLGAPLNTEAFF
TGTGCCAGCAGCCCCCTACTGGGGGCCCCCTTGAACACTGAAGCTTTCTTT
>TRBJ2-3|-|-|TRBV30
CAWSVSGADTQYF
TGTGCCTGGAGTGTATCTGGGGCCGATACGCAGTATTTT
>TRBJ1-1|-|TRBD1|TRBV7-9
CASSPLGQLNTEAFF
TGTGCCAGCAGCCCGCTGGGACAGCTGAACACTGAAGCTTTCTTT
>TRBJ2-7|-|TRBD2|TRBV7-8
CASMLAGEAYEQYF
TGTGCCAGCATGTTAGCGGGAGAGGCTTACGAGCAGTACTTC
>TRBJ1-1|-|-|TRBV5-1
CASSLAQGQAFF
TGCGCCAGCAGCTTGGCGCAGGGGCAAGCTTTCTTT
>TRBJ1-1|-|-|TRBV7-9
CASSQAGHGRNTEAFF
TGTGCCAGCAGCCAAGCGGGTCACGGAAGGAACACTGAAGCTTTCTTT
>TRBJ2-1|few|TRBD2|TRBV11-2
CASSPDTSGGVSYNEQFF
TGTGCCAGCAGCCCGGATACTAGCGGGGGAGTTTCCTACAATGAGCAGTTCTTC
>TRBJ2-3|-|TRBD1|TRBV25-1
CAREETGVSTDTQYF
TGTGCCAGAGAGGAGACAGGGGTCAGCACAGATACGCAGTATTTT
>TRBJ2-7|-|-|TRBV2
CASSDVLGAYEQYF
TGTGCCAGCAGTGACGTCCTCGGGGCCTACGAGCAGTACTTC
>TRBJ1-6|-|-|TRBV7-2
CASSLEPRANNSPLHF
TGTGCCAGCAGCTTAGAACCCAGGGCTAATAATTCACCCCTCCACTTT
>TRBJ1-2|few|-|TRBV2
CASSEEVGANYGYTF
TGTGCCAGCAGTGAAGAGGTAGGGGCTAACTATGGCTACACCTTC
>TRBJ1-3|-|-|TRBV30
CAWNLFSGNTIYF
TGTGCCTGGAATCTCTTCTCTGGAAACACCATATATTTT
>TRBJ2-4|-|TRBD1|TRBV10-3
CAISGGTGNIQYF
TGTGCCATCAGTGGTGGGACAGGGAACATTCAGTACTTC
>TRBJ2-5|-|TRBD2|TRBV5-5
CASSLALGGWETQYF
TGTGCCAGCAGCTTGGCTTTGGGAGGGTGGGAGACCCAGTACTTC
>TRBJ2-7|-|TRBD2|TRBV2
CASSYASGRDYEQYF
TGTGCCAGCAGTTATGCTAGCGGGAGGGATTACGAGCAGTACTTC
>TRBJ2-1|-|-|TRBV7-2
CASSSQRVHNEQFF
TGTGCCAGCAGCTCCCAAAGAGTCCACAATGAGCAGTTCTTC
>TRBJ2-3|-|TRBD1|TRBV9
CASSAGQGGDTQYF
TGTGCCAGCAGCGCCGGACAGGGGGGAGATACGCAGTATTTT
>TRBJ1-1|-|-|TRBV6-5
CASSLRGNTEAFF
TGTGCCAGCAGCCTCAGGGGGAACACTGAAGCTTTCTTT
>TRBJ2-7|-|TRBD1|TRBV2
CASSGSPAHDRVKYEQYF
TGTGCCAGCAGTGGGTCCCCCGCTCACGACAGGGTAAAGTACGAGCAGTACTTC
>TRBJ2-5|-|-|TRBV7-2
CASSLGLLARGETQYF
TGTGCCAGCAGCTTAGGCTTACTAGCCCGAGGAGAGACCCAGTACTTC
>TRBJ1-4|-|TRBD1|TRBV27
CATRGGSEKLFF
TGTGCCACCAGGGGGGGTTCGGAAAAACTGTTTTTT
>TRBJ2-7|-|TRBD1|TRBV5-5
CASSLATAGGGYEQYF
TGTGCCAGCAGCTTGGCAACCGCAGGGGGCGGGTACGAGCAGTACTTC
>TRBJ2-7|-|TRBD1|TRBV2
CASGGQSYEQYF
TGTGCCAGCGGGGGACAGTCCTACGAGCAGTACTTC
>TRBJ1-3|-|-|TRBV7-2
CASRAGVGNTIYF
TGTGCCAGCAGAGCAGGGGTCGGAAACACCATATATTTT
>TRBJ2-3|-|TRBD1|TRBV11-2
CASSRDEGAFTQYF
TGTGCCAGCAGCAGGGACGAGGGGGCATTTACGCAGTATTTT
>TRBJ1-5|few|TRBD1|TRBV4-3
CASSQARDRVGDQPQHF
TGCGCCAGCAGCCAGGCCCGGGACAGGGTGGGTGATCAGCCCCAGCATTTT
>TRBJ1-5|-|-|TRBV7-2
CASSYQGLLNQPQHF
TGTGCCAGCAGCTACCAGGGGTTACTCAATCAGCCCCAGCATTTT
>TRBJ1-6|once|-|TRBV11-2
CASSLQGKRSPLHF
TGTGCCAGCAGCTTACAGGGAAAGCGTTCACCCCTCCACTTT